The 11 T cell receptor beta chains given below trace back to one sample, sequenced in a study of blood T cell repertoires in COVID-19. The method was immunoSEQ multiplex PCR; TCRdb's version includes in-frame clones alone and lacks a portion of them. The sample lists a few hundred thousand clones, around 87% occurring once. The sample was PBMCs or T cells enriched from blood (not recorded which). The receptors were gathered from a man aged 25 to 40 who had recovered from COVID-19.

The chain has TRBV6-5 and TRBJ2-1, with D unresolved. With 2 bases removed from V and 4 bases from J, the gap between germline ends came to 12 bases. CDR3 length: 15 amino acids. Per germline, CDR1 MNHEY and CDR2 SVGAGI. CDR3 DNA sequence: TGTGCCAGCAGTTACACGTCGACAAATTACAATGAGCAGTTCTTC. Protein product: CASSYTSTNYNEQFF.

The V gene is TRBV30, the J gene TRBJ1-5; 12 bases map to TRBD1. Trimming removed 2 bases from V and 1 base from J; junction bases left unmatched: 6. Germline CDR1 and CDR2: GTSNPN and SVGIG (reference sequence). CDR3 length: 17 residues. The CDR3 spells CAWSSDGTGGSNQPQHF. As DNA, the CDR3 is TGTGCCTGGAGTTCCGACGGGACAGGGGGCAGCAATCAGCCCCAGCATTTT.

The chain uses TRBV24-1 and TRBJ2-5; no definite D call. Germline V gene sequence: CDR1 KGHDR, CDR2 SFDVKD. Trimming removed 4 bases from V and 5 bases from J, with 10 bases in between. The CDR3 is made up of 13 amino acids. The DNA for the CDR3 is TGTGCCACCAGTGAATCGCCGCAGGAGACCCAGTACTTC. As protein: CATSESPQETQYF.

The chain has TRBV20-1 and TRBJ1-3; no firm D call. Germline-derived CDR1 and CDR2 are DFQATT and SNEGSKA (reference sequence). This CDR3 has 11 residues. Trimming pared 4 bases from V and 3 bases from J, leaving 4 bases between. The CDR3 sequence: CSAMSGNTIYF. CDR3 bases: TGCAGTGCTATGAGTGGAAACACCATATATTTT.

The rearrangement uses TRBV5-1 and TRBJ1-3, with TRBD1 matching 7 bases. V dropped 3 bases and J dropped 0; count of bases not matched to a gene: 3. Germline CDR1 and CDR2: SGHRS and YFSETQ. This CDR3 region has 15 residues. CDR3 DNA sequence: TGCGCCAGCAGCTCAACAGGGGACTCTGGAAACACCATATATTTT. Translating gives CASSSTGDSGNTIYF.

V usage is TRBV18 and J usage is TRBJ2-3; D might be TRBD1 (5 bases). The CDR3 contains 13 residues. Looked up from germline, CDR1 is KGHSH and CDR2 is LQKENI. V was trimmed by 3 bases and J by 3 bases, leaving 7 bases between them. CDR3: CASSPPGTDTQYF. The CDR3 nucleotides are TGTGCCAGCTCACCCCCAGGGACAGATACGCAGTATTTT.

The V call is TRBV7-2, the J call TRBJ2-1; D is perhaps TRBD1 (5 bases). The CDR3 totals 13 residues. V lost 3 bases, J lost 8 bases, and 11 bases lay in between. Germline V CDR1 and CDR2: SGHTA, FQGNSA. DNA of the CDR3: TGTGCCAGCAGCTTTTTGACAGACTATGAGCAGTTCTTC. This encodes CASSFLTDYEQFF.

A remark on this clone: Other DNA sequences from this sample encode an identical CDR3 as well. The gene calls are TRBV30 and TRBJ1-4, with D unclear. This CDR3 contains 16 residues. Trimming cost V 3 bases and J 2 bases, with 16 bases left between them. Per germline, CDR1 GTSNPN and CDR2 SVGIG (reference sequence). The CDR3 region is CAWRSGSGATNEKLFF. In DNA, the CDR3 is TGTGCCTGGAGATCGGGGTCTGGAGCCACTAATGAAAAACTGTTTTTT.

The chain couples TRBV19 to TRBJ1-3, with TRBD1 matching 7 bases. This CDR3 has 16 amino acids. V trimming: 5 bases; J trimming: 0 bases; junction bases outside the gene matches: 7. Germline values: CDR1 LNHDA, CDR2 SQIVND (reference sequence). CDR3: CASSPMGQISGNTIYF. The CDR3 DNA follows: TGTGCCAGTAGTCCTATGGGACAGATCTCTGGAAACACCATATATTTT.

Comments on this clone: Other DNA sequences within the sample encode an identical CDR3. The chain has TRBV18 and TRBJ1-5, with 9 bases fitting TRBD1. The germline CDR1 and CDR2 sequences are KGHSH and LQKENI. CDR3 length: 15 residues. The ends lost 1 base at V and 4 bases at J; junction bases unmatched: 2. The CDR3 spells CASSPLGQGNQPQHF. The CDR3 DNA sequence: TGTGCCAGCTCACCACTTGGACAGGGGAATCAGCCCCAGCATTTT.

The genes are TRBV5-1 and TRBJ1-1; 8 bases map to TRBD1. Losses at the gene ends were 4 bases for V and 7 bases for J; bases not matched to a gene: 6. The germline gives CDR1 SGHRS, CDR2 YFSETQ. CDR3 size: 13 residues. CDR3 coding DNA: TGCGCCAGCAGCGGACAGGGTCACCTTGAAGCTTTCTTT. It specifies CASSGQGHLEAFF.